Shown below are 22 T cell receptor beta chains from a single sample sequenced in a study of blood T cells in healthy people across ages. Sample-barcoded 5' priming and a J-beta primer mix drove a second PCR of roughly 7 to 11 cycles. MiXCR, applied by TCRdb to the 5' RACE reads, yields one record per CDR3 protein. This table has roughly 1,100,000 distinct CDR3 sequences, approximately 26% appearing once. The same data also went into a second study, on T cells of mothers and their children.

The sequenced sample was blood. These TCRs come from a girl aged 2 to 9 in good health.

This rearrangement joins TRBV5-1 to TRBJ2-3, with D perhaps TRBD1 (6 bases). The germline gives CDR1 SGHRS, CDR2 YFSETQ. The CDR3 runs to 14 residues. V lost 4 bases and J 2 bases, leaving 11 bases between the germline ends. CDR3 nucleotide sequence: TGCGCCAGCAGCGGCGGACAGCTCACAGATACGCAGTATTTT. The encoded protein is CASSGGQLTDTQYF.

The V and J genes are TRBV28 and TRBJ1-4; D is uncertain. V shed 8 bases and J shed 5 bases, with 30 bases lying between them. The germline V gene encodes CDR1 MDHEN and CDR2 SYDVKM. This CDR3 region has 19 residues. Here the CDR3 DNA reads TGTGCCAGCGGGCTGCCTTCCGGGGAGCTCCCCTTCAGCAATGAAAAACTGTTTTTT. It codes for CASGLPSGELPFSNEKLFF.

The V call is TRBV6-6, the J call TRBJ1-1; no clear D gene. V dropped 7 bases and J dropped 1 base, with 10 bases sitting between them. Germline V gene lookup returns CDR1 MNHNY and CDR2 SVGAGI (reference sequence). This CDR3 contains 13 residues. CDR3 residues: CASNLRANTEAFF. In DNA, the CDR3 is TGTGCCAGCAACCTCCGGGCGAACACTGAAGCTTTCTTT.

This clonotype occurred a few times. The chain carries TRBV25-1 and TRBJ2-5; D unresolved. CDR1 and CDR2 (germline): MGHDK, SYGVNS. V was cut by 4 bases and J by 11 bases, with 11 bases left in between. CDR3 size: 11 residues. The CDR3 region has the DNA TGTGCCAGCAGTGGCGGCGGATCGCAGTACTTC. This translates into CASSGGGSQYF.

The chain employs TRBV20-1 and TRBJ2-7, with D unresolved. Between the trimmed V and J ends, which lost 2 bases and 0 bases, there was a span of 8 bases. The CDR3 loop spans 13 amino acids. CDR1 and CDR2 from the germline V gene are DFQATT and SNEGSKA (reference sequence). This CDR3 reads CSARMASSYEQYF. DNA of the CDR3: TGCAGTGCTAGAATGGCGAGCTCCTACGAGCAGTACTTC.

The CDR3 is CASRDSGRGEQFF. CDR3 sequence (DNA): TGTGCCAGCAGAGACTCAGGGAGGGGTGAGCAGTTCTTC. The rearrangement joins TRBV2 to TRBJ2-1, with 7 nucleotides matching TRBD2. The ends lost 6 bases at V and 9 bases at J; junction bases unmatched: 8. The CDR3 has 13 amino acids. The germline gives CDR1 SNHLY, CDR2 FYNNEI.

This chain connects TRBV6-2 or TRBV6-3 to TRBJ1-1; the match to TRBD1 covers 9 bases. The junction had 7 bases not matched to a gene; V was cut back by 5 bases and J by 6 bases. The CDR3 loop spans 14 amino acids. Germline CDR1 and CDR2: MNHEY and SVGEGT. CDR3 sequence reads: CASSDRTGEPEAFF. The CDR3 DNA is TGTGCCAGCAGTGACCGGACAGGGGAGCCTGAAGCTTTCTTT.

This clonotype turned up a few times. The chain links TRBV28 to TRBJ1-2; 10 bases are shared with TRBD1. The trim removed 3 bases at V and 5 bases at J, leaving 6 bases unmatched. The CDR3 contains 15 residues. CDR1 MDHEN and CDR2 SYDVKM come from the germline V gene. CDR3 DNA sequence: TGTGCCAGCAGTTTCGGGACAGGGGTGGGTTATGGCTACACCTTC. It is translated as CASSFGTGVGYGYTF.

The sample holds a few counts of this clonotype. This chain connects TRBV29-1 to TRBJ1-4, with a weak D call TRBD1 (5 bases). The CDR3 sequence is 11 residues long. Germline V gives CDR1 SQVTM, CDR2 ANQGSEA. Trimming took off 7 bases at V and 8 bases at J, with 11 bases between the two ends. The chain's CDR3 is CSARGEEKLFF. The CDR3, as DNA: TGCAGCGCTAGGGGAGAAGAAAAACTGTTTTTT. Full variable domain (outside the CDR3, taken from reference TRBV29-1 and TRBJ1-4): SAVISQKPSRDICQRGTSLTIQCQVDSQVTMMFWYRQQPGQSLTLIATANQGSEATYESGFVIDKFPISRPNLTFSTLTVSNMSPEDSSIYLCSARGEEKLFFGSGTQLSVL.

CDR3 amino acids: CASSQDISAGKNQPQHF. Here the CDR3 DNA reads TGCGCCAGCAGCCAAGATATCTCCGCGGGCAAAAATCAGCCCCAGCATTTT. V and J are TRBV4-3 and TRBJ1-5; D gene ambiguous. Germline CDR1 and CDR2: LGHNA and YSLEER. This CDR3 contains 17 residues. V was cut by 0 bases and J by 4 bases, with 16 bases left in between.

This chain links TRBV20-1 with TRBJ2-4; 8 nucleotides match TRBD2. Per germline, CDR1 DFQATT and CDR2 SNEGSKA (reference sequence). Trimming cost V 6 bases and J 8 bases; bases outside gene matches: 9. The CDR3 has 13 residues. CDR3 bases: TGCAGTGCCGATCGGAGCGGGAGAGACATTCAGTACTTC. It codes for CSADRSGRDIQYF.

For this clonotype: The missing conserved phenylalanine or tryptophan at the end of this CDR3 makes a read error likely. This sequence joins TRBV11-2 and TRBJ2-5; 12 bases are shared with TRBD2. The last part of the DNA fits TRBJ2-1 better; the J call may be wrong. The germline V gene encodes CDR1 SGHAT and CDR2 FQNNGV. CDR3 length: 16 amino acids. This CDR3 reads CASSPRLAGEGNEQFL. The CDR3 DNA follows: TGTGCCAGCAGCCCGAGACTAGCGGGAGAAGGCAATGAGCAGTTCCTC.

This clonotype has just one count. The CDR3 spells CASRPTEIPYGYTF. The CDR3 coding sequence is TGTGCCAGCAGACCTACAGAGATACCTTATGGCTACACCTTC. The rearrangement links TRBV12-3 or TRBV12-4 to TRBJ1-2, with D unclear. V was cut by 6 bases and J by 5 bases, with 16 bases left in between. There are 14 residues in the CDR3.

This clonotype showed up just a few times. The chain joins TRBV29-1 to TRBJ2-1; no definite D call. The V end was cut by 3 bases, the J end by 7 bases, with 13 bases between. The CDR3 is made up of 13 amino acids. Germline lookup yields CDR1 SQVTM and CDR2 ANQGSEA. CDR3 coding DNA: TGCAGCGTTGATTTAGGCGAGGCGAATGAGCAGTTCTTC. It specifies CSVDLGEANEQFF.

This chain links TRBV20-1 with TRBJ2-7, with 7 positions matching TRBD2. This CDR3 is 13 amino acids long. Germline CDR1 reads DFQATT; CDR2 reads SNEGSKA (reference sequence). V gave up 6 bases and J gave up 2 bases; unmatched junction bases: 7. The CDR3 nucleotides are TGCAGTGCCGACCCGGGAGGTGCCTACGAGCAGTACTTC. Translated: CSADPGGAYEQYF.

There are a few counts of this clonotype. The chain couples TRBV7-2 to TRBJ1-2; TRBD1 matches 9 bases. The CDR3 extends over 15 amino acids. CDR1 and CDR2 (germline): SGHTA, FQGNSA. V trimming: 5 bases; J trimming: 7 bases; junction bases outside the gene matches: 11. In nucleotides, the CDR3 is TGTGCCAGCAGCCTGAGCCCCGGGACAGGGTTTGGCTACACCTTC. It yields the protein CASSLSPGTGFGYTF.

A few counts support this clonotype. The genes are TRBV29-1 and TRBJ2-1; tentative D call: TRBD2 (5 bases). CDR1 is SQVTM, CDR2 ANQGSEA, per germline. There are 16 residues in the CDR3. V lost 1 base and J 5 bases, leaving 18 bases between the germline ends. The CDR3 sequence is CSVEGIATSSDNEQFF. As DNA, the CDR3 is TGCAGCGTTGAAGGGATAGCCACTAGTTCCGACAATGAGCAGTTCTTC.

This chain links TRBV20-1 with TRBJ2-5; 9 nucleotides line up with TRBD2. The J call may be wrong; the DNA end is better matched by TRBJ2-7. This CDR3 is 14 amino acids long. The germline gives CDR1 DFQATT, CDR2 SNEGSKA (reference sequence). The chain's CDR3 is CSARREGSFYEQYF. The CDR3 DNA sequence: TGCAGTGCTAGGCGGGAGGGATCTTTTTACGAGCAGTACTTC.

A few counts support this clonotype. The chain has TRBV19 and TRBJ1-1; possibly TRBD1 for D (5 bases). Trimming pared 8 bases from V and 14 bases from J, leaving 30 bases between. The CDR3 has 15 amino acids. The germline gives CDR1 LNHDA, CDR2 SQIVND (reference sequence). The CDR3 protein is CASRRGVDRNTVAFF. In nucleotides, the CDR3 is TGTGCCAGTCGGAGAGGGGTAGACAGAAACACTGTAGCCTTCTTT.

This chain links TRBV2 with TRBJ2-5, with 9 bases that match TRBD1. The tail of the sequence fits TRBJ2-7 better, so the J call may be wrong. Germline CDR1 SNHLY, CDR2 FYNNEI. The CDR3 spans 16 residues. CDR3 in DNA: TGTGCCAGCAGTGAAGCCGGGACAGGGCCACCCTACGAGCAGTACTTC. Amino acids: CASSEAGTGPPYEQYF.

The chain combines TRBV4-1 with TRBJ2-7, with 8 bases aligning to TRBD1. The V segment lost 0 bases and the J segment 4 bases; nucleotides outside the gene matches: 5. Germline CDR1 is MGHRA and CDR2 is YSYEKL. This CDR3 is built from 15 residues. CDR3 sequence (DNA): TGCGCCAGCAGCCAAGACAGGACAGGGAGGTACGAGCAGTACTTC. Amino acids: CASSQDRTGRYEQYF.

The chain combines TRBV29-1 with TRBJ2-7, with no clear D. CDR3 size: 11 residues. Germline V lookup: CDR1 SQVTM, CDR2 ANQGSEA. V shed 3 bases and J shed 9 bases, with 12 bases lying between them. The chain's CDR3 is CSVEVPKGQYF. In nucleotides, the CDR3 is TGCAGCGTTGAGGTCCCGAAAGGGCAGTACTTC.